This T cell receptor beta chain was observed in a study of CD8 T cells in ankylosing spondylitis. General study results and limits: With a CD8+ phenotype, disease-linked clones were relatively rare in peripheral blood.

The germline CDR1 and CDR2 sequences are DFQATT and SNEGSKA (reference sequence). V lost 0 bases to trimming and J lost 3 bases, with 14 bases between them. The CDR3 extends over 15 amino acids. This clonotype turned up a few times. Its matching antigen is unknown. TCRdb used MiXCR to reprocess the 5' RACE reads, holding one entry per CDR3 protein. The sample records roughly 35,000 distinct CDR3 sequences, roughly 9.6% being singletons. The sequenced material came from synovial fluid, either unsorted or a sorted T cell fraction (not recorded which). This chain links TRBV20-1 with TRBJ1-2, with TRBD1 as a possible D gene (5 bases). The sequence derives from a male donor with ankylosing spondylitis. The CDR3 here is CSARDRRQSYYGYTF. The CDR3 DNA is TGCAGTGCTAGAGATCGGAGACAGTCCTACTATGGCTACACCTTC.